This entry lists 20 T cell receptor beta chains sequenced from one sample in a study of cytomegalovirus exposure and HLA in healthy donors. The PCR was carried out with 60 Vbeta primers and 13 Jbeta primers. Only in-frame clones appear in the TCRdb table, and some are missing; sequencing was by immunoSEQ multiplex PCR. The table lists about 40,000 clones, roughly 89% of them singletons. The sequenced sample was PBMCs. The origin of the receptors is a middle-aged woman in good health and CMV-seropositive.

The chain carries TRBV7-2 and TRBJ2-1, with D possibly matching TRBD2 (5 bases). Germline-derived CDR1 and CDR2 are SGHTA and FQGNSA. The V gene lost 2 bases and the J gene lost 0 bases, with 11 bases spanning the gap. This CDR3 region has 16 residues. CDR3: CASSLISGYSYNEQFF. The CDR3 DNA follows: TGTGCCAGCAGCTTAATTTCGGGGTACTCCTACAATGAGCAGTTCTTC.

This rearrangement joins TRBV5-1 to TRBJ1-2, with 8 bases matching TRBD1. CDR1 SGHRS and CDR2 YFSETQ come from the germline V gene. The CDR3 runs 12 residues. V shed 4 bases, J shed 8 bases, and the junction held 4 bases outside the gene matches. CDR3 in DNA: TGCGCCAGCAGCCAGGGGGCTTTGGGCTACACCTTC. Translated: CASSQGALGYTF.

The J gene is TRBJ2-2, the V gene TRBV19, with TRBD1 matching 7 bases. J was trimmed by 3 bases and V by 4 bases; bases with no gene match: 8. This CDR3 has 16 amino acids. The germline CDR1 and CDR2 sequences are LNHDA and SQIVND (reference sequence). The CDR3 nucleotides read TGTGCCAGTAGTAGCCGACAGGGATCATACACCGGGGAGCTGTTTTTT. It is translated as CASSSRQGSYTGELFF.

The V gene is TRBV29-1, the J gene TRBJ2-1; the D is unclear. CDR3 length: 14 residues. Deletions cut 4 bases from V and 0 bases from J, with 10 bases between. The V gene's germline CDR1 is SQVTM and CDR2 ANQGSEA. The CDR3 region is CSVAQQVSYNEQFF. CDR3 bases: TGCAGCGTTGCCCAGCAGGTCTCCTACAATGAGCAGTTCTTC.

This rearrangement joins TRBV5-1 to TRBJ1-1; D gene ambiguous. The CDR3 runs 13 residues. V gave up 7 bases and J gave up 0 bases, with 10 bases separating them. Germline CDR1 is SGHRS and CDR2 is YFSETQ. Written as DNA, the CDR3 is TGCGCCAGCGCTACAGATATGAACACTGAAGCTTTCTTT. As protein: CASATDMNTEAFF.

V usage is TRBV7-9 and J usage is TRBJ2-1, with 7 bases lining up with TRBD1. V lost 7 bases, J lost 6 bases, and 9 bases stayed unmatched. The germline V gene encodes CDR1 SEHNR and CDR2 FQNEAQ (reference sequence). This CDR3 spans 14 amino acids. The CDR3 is CASTKQGSVNEQFF. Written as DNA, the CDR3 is TGTGCCAGCACCAAACAGGGGTCGGTCAATGAGCAGTTCTTC.

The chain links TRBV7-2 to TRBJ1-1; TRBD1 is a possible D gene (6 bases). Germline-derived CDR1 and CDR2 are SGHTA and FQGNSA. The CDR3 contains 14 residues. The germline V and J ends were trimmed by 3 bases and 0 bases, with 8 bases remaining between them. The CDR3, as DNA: TGTGCCAGCAGCTTTACAGGGATGAACACTGAAGCTTTCTTT. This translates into CASSFTGMNTEAFF.

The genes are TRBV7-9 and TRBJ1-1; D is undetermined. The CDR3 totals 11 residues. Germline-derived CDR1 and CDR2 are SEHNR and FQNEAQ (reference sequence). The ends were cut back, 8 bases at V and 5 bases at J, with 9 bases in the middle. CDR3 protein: CASQRDTEAFF. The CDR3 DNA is TGTGCCAGCCAACGAGATACTGAAGCTTTCTTT.

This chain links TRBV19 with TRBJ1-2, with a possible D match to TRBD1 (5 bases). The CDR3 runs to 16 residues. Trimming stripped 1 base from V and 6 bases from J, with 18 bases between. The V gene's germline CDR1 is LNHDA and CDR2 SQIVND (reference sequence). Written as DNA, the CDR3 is TGTGCCAGTAGTATAGTAGGGTCGGCAGGGTTGCATGGCTACACCTTC. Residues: CASSIVGSAGLHGYTF.

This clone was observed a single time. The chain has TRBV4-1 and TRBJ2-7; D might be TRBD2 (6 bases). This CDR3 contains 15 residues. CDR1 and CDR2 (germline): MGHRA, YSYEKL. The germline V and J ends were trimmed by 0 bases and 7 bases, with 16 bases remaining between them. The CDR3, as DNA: TGCGCCAGCAGCCAAGAAAGCGGAGGGGCGAGGGAGCAGTACTTC. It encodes CASSQESGGAREQYF.

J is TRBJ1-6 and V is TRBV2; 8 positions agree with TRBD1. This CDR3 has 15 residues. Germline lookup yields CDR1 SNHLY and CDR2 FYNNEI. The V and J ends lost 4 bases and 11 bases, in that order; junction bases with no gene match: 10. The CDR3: CASSAVRGRSPPLHF. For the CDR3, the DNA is TGTGCCAGCAGTGCGGTCAGGGGGCGCAGCCCACCCCTCCACTTT.

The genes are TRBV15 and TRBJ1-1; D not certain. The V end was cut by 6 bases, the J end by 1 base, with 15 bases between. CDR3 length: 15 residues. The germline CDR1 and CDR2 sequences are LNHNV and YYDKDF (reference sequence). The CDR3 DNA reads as TGTGCCACCAGTAATCAGAGGGTGGGGAACACTGAAGCTTTCTTT. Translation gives CATSNQRVGNTEAFF.

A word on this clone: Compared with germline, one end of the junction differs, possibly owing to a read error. The CDR3 region has the DNA TGCGCCAGCAGCTTGGCCACACTAGCGGGGTCGGGCACAGCTACGCAGTATTTT. This codes for CASSLATLAGSGTATQYF. The chain is built from TRBV5-1 and TRBJ2-3; 10 bases are shared with TRBD2. The CDR3 consists of 18 residues. From germline, CDR1 is SGHRS and CDR2 YFSETQ.

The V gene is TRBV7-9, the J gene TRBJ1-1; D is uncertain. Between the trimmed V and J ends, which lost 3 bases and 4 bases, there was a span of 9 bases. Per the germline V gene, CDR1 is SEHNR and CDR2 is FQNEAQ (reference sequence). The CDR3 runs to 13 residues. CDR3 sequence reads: CASSFEAFTEAFF. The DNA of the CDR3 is TGTGCCAGCAGCTTCGAGGCATTCACTGAAGCTTTCTTT.

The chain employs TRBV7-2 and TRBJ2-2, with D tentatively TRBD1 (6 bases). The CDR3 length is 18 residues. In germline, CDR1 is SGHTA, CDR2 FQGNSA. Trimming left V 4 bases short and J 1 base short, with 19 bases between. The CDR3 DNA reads TGTGCCAGCAGCTCCCCCCTACAGGGAGTCGGGAACACCGGGGAGCTGTTTTTT. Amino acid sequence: CASSSPLQGVGNTGELFF.

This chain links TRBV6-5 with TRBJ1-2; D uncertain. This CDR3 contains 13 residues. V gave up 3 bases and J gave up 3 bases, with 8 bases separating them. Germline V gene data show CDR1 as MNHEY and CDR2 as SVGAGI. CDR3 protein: CASSYDGDYGYTF. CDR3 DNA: TGTGCCAGCAGTTATGACGGGGACTATGGCTACACCTTC.

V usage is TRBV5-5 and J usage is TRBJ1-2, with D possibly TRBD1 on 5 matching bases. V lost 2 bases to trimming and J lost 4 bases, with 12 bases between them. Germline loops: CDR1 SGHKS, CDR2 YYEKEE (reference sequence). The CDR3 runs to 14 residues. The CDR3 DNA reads TGTGCCAGCAGCTTAGGGACTACCTCCTATGGCTACACCTTC. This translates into CASSLGTTSYGYTF.

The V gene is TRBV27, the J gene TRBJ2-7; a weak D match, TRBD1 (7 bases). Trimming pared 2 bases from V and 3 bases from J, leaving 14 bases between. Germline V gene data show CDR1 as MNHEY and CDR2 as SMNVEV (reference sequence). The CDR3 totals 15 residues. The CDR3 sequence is CASSLRQGGSYEQYF. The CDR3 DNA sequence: TGTGCCAGCAGTTTACGACAGGGAGGTAGCTACGAGCAGTACTTC.

CDR3: CASTATSGGFIRADTQYF. The CDR3 DNA follows: TGTGCCAGTACCGCAACTAGCGGGGGATTTATCAGGGCAGATACGCAGTATTTT. The genes are TRBV19 and TRBJ2-3; 11 bases map to TRBD2. Germline values: CDR1 LNHDA, CDR2 SQIVND (reference sequence). Trimming cost V 7 bases and J 4 bases; bases outside gene matches: 16. The CDR3 is 18 amino acids. The whole variable domain, remainder taken from reference TRBV19 and TRBJ2-3, is DGGITQSPKYLFRKEGQNVTLSCEQNLNHDAMYWYRQDPGQGLRLIYYSQIVNDFQKGDIAEGYSVSREKKESFPLTVTSAQKNPTAFYLCASTATSGGFIRADTQYFGPGTRLTVL.

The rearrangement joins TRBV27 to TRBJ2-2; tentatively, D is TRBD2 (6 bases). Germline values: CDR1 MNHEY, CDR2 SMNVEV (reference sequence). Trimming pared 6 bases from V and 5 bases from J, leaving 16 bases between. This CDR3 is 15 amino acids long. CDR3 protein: CASSQGGPRTGELFF. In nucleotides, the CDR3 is TGTGCCAGCAGCCAAGGAGGGCCCCGAACCGGGGAGCTGTTTTTT.